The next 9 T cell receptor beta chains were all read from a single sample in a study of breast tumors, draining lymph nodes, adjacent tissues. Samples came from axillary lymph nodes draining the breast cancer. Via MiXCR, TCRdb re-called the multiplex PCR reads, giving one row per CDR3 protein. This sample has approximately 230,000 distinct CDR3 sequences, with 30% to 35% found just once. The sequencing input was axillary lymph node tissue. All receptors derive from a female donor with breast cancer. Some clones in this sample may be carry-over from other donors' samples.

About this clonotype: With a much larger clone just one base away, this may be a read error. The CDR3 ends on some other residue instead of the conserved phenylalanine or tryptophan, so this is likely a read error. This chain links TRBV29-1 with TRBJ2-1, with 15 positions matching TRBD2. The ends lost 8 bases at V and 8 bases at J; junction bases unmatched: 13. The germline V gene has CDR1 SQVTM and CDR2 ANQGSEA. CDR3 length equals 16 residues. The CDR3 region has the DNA TGCAGCACTCACCGGACTAGCGGGGGGGTGTTCTATGAGCAGTTCCTC. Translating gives CSTHRTSGGVFYEQFL.

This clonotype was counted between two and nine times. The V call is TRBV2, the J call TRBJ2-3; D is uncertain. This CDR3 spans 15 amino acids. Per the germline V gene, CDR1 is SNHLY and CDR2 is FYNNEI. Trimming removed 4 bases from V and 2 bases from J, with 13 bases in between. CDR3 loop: CASSVRGPSTDTQYF. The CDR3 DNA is TGTGCCAGCAGTGTCCGCGGACCTTCCACAGATACGCAGTATTTT. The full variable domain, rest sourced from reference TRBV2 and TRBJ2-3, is EPEVTQTPSHQVTQMGQEVILRCVPISNHLYFYWYRQILGQKVEFLVSFYNNEISEKSEIFDDQFSVERPDGSNFTLKIRSTKLEDSAMYFCASSVRGPSTDTQYFGPGTRLTVL.

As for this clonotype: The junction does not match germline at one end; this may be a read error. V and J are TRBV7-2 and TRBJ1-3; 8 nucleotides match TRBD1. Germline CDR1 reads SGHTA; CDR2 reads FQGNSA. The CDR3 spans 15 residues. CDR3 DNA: TGTGCCAGCAGTACCGACAGGGGAAGAGGAAACACCATACATTTT. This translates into CASSTDRGRGNTIHF. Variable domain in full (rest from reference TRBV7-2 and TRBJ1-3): GAGVSQSPSNKVTEKGKDVELRCDPISGHTALYWYRQSLGQGLEFLIYFQGNSAPDKSGLPSDRFSAERTGGSVSTLTIQRTQQEDSAVYLCASSTDRGRGNTIHFGEGSWLTVV.

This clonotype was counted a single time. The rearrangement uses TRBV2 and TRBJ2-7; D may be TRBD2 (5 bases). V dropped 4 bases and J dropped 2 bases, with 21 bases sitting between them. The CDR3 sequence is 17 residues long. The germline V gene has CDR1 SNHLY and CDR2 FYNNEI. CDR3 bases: TGTGCCAGCAGTGCTAGAGAAAGGTGGGGAGATACCTACGAGCAGTACTTC. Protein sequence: CASSARERWGDTYEQYF.

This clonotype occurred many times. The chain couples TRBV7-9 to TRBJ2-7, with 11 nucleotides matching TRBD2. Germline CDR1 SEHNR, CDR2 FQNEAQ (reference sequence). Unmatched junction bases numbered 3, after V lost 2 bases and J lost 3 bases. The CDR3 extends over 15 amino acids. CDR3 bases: TGTGCCAGCAGCTTATCCGGGACTAGCGGCTACGAGCAGTACTTC. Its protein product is CASSLSGTSGYEQYF.

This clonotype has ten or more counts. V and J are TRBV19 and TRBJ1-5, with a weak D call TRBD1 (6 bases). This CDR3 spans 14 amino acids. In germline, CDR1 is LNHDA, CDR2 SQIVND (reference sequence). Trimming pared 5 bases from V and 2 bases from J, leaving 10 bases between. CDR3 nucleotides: TGTGCCAGTAGTCCCTGGACAGGCAATCAGCCCCAGCATTTT. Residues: CASSPWTGNQPQHF.

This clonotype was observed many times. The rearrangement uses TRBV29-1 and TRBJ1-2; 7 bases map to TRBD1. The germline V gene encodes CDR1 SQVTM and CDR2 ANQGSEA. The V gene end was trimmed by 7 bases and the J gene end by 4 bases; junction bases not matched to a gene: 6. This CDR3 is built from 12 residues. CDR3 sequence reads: CSAGQAGYGYTF. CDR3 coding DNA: TGCAGCGCCGGACAGGCGGGCTATGGCTACACCTTC.

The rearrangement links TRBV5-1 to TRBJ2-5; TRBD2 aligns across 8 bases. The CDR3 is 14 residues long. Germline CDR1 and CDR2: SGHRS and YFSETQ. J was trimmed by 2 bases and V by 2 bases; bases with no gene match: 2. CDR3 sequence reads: CASSFTSGQETQYF. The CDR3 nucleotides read TGCGCCAGCAGCTTCACTAGCGGTCAAGAGACCCAGTACTTC.

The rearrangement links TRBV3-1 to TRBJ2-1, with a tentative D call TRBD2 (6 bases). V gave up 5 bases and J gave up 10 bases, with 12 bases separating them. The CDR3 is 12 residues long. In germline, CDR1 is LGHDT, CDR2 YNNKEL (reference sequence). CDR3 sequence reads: CASSITSREQFF. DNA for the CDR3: TGTGCCAGCAGCATAACTAGCAGGGAGCAGTTCTTC.